The 11 T cell receptor beta chains presented below share a single source sample, sequenced in a study of T cell responses to AZD1222 COVID-19 vaccine. Repertoires were generated with immunoSEQ multiplex PCR, while TCRdb's copy carries only in-frame clones and drops some. Of roughly 91,000 clones listed, around 90% are singletons. This specimen consisted of peripheral blood, obtained on day 0 of AZD1222 vaccination. The receptors originated from an adult in good health.

The CDR3 DNA is TGTGCCACCCGGGGTGGCCGGGCCTACAATGAGCAGTTCTTC. It is translated as CATRGGRAYNEQFF. V and J are TRBV6-5 and TRBJ2-1; a possible D gene is TRBD2 (5 bases). Germline CDR1 is MNHEY and CDR2 is SVGAGI. Between the trimmed V and J ends, which lost 10 bases and 2 bases, there was a span of 15 bases. CDR3 length equals 14 residues.

As DNA, the CDR3 is TGCAGTGCTAGTGGGCCGGGGGGCTACACCTTC. Translated: CSASGPGGYTF. The chain couples TRBV20-1 to TRBJ1-2, with D unresolved. CDR3 length: 11 residues. CDR1 is DFQATT and CDR2 is SNEGSKA in the germline V gene (reference sequence). Trimming removed 3 bases from V and 8 bases from J, with 10 bases in between.

V and J are TRBV5-8 and TRBJ2-7; 9 bases align to TRBD2. The CDR3 has 15 residues. Germline V gene sequence: CDR1 SGHTS, CDR2 YDEGEE. Unmatched junction bases numbered 9, after V lost 4 bases and J lost 4 bases. The CDR3 nucleotides are TGTGCCAGCAGCAGTCGACTAGCGGAGATATACGAGCAGTACTTC. Residues: CASSSRLAEIYEQYF.

This sequence joins TRBV6-5 and TRBJ2-7; 8 nucleotides align to TRBD1. The germline V gene has CDR1 MNHEY and CDR2 SVGAGI. J lost 7 bases, V lost 5 bases, and 7 bases had no gene match. The CDR3 is made up of 13 amino acids. CDR3 DNA: TGTGCCAGCAGTCCGACAGGGGCCGGGGAGCAGTACTTC. Translated: CASSPTGAGEQYF.

The rearrangement joins TRBV30 to TRBJ1-3; D not certain. V gave up 0 bases and J gave up 0 bases, with 6 bases separating them. This CDR3 region has 14 residues. CDR1 GTSNPN and CDR2 SVGIG come from the germline V gene (reference sequence). CDR3 nucleotides: TGTGCCTGGAGTGTCGGCGACTCTGGAAACACCATATATTTT. Residues: CAWSVGDSGNTIYF. The variable domain in full, completed from reference TRBV30 and TRBJ1-3, reads SQTIHQWPATLVQPVGSPLSLECTVEGTSNPNLYWYRQAAGRGLQLLFYSVGIGQISSEVPQNLSASRPQDRQFILSSKKLLLSDSGFYLCAWSVGDSGNTIYFGEGSWLTVV.

The chain uses TRBV9 and TRBJ2-5; D not resolved. The CDR3 runs to 14 residues. The V and J ends lost 0 bases and 3 bases respectively, with 9 bases between them. The germline gives CDR1 SGDLS, CDR2 YYNGEE. The CDR3 DNA is TGTGCCAGCAGCGTAGAGGGTGGAGAAGAGACCCAGTACTTC. It is translated as CASSVEGGEETQYF.

This chain links TRBV3-1 (or the pseudogene TRBV3-2) with TRBJ1-1, with unresolved D. Germline V gives CDR1 LGHDT, CDR2 YNNKEL (reference sequence). V lost 5 bases and J lost 0, with 10 bases in between. The CDR3 length is 14 residues. CDR3 region: CASSSSGVNTEAFF. The CDR3 DNA reads as TGTGCCAGCAGCTCCTCGGGAGTGAACACTGAAGCTTTCTTT.

V is TRBV4-2 and J is TRBJ2-1, with 11 bases that match TRBD2. CDR3 size: 16 residues. The V and J ends lost 3 bases and 4 bases, in that order; junction bases with no gene match: 5. CDR1 LGHNA and CDR2 YNFKEQ come from the germline V gene. The CDR3: CASSHDGTSGYNEQFF. The CDR3 DNA reads TGTGCCAGCAGCCATGACGGGACTAGCGGATACAATGAGCAGTTCTTC.

The J gene is TRBJ1-5, the V gene TRBV19; D uncertain. The V end was cut by 3 bases, the J end by 0 bases, with 3 bases between. The V gene's germline CDR1 is LNHDA and CDR2 SQIVND (reference sequence). The CDR3 has 13 residues. The CDR3 here is CASSMDSNQPQHF. The CDR3 DNA reads as TGTGCCAGTAGTATGGATAGCAATCAGCCCCAGCATTTT.

This chain links TRBV7-7 with TRBJ2-1; 10 bases fit TRBD2. The V and J ends lost 2 bases and 5 bases, in that order; junction bases with no gene match: 0. Per the germline V gene, CDR1 is SSHAT and CDR2 is FNYEAQ (reference sequence). The CDR3 covers 14 residues. The CDR3, as DNA: TGTGCCAGCAGCTTAAGCGGGGGGGACAATGAGCAGTTCTTC. Its translation: CASSLSGGDNEQFF.

The chain has TRBV10-3 and TRBJ2-7; TRBD2 matches at 10 bases. This CDR3 is built from 15 residues. Germline CDR1 and CDR2: ENHRY and SYGVKD. V gave up 0 bases and J gave up 3 bases; unmatched junction bases: 2. CDR3 sequence: CAISESLAGNYEQYF. DNA for the CDR3: TGTGCCATCAGTGAGTCACTAGCGGGAAACTACGAGCAGTACTTC.